This is a list of T cell receptor beta chains from one sample in a study of cytomegalovirus exposure and HLA in healthy donors. Clones were read by immunoSEQ multiplex PCR, and TCRdb kept only the in-frame ones, dropping some. The data show 250,000 to 350,000 clones, more than 55% seen once. Sequenced sample: PBMCs. Receptors were obtained from a female donor in good health and CMV-seronegative. Each CDR3 is given with its conserved first and last residue. The D gene is left open where the match is weak. The size of a clone is reported for some rows only, either as once, few or many, or as a class for expanded clones.

v_gene	j_gene	abundance	d_gene	CDR3aa	CDR3nt
TRBV9	TRBJ2-5	NA	TRBD2	CASSVGAGGYQETQYF	TGTGCCAGCAGCGTAGGTGCGGGAGGGTACCAAGAGACCCAGTACTTC
TRBV25-1	TRBJ1-2	NA	NA	CASSESQGFGGRGYTF	TGTGCCAGCAGTGAATCTCAGGGATTCGGAGGGCGAGGCTACACCTTC
TRBV9	TRBJ2-7	NA	TRBD1	CASSDRGDRAPYEQYF	TGTGCCAGCAGCGACCGAGGGGACAGGGCACCCTACGAGCAGTACTTC
TRBV4-1	TRBJ2-7	NA	TRBD2	CASSRLAGVGYEQYF	TGCGCCAGCAGCCGCCTAGCGGGAGTTGGTTACGAGCAGTACTTC
TRBV2	TRBJ1-2	few	NA	CASSLTDNYGYTF	TGTGCCAGCAGTCTTACTGATAACTATGGCTACACCTTC
TRBV5-1	TRBJ1-2	few	TRBD1	CASSLDAGTGNNGYTF	TGCGCCAGCAGCTTAGACGCCGGGACAGGGAACAATGGCTACACCTTC
TRBV25-1	TRBJ2-3	NA	TRBD2	CASSEASGRATDTQYF	TGTGCCAGCAGTGAGGCTAGCGGGAGGGCCACAGATACGCAGTATTTT
TRBV11-2	TRBJ2-7	NA	NA	CASSQELRRAYEQYF	TGTGCCAGCAGCCAAGAGTTAAGGAGGGCCTACGAGCAGTACTTC
TRBV7-3	TRBJ1-1	NA	NA	CASSLTGLNTEAFF	TGTGCCAGCAGCTTAACCGGTCTGAACACTGAAGCTTTCTTT
TRBV6-1	TRBJ2-7	few	NA	CASSEIRELYEQYF	TGTGCCAGCAGTGAAATCAGGGAATTGTACGAGCAGTACTTC
TRBV7-8	TRBJ2-7	few	TRBD1	CASSLDRVNEQYF	TGTGCCAGCAGCTTGGACAGGGTAAACGAGCAGTACTTC
TRBV7-3	TRBJ1-1	NA	TRBD1	CASSLSGGTVNTEAFF	TGTGCCAGCAGCTTATCTGGGGGGACAGTGAACACTGAAGCTTTCTTT
TRBV10-1	TRBJ2-7	few	NA	CASSGKGRDEQYF	TGCGCCAGCAGTGGGAAAGGGCGGGACGAGCAGTACTTC
TRBV6-5	TRBJ1-3	few	NA	CASSSSDTGNTIYF	TGTGCCAGCAGTTCCTCGGACACTGGAAACACCATATATTTT
TRBV5-1	TRBJ2-1	NA	NA	CASSLDRSSYNEQFF	TGCGCCAGCAGCTTGGACCGTAGCTCCTACAATGAGCAGTTCTTC
TRBV27	TRBJ2-1	NA	NA	CASSLGGSSYNEQFF	TGTGCCAGCAGTTTAGGGGGGAGCTCCTACAATGAGCAGTTCTTC
TRBV6-1	TRBJ2-5	NA	NA	CASGDAPLLPPGDF	TGTGCCAGCGGGGACGCTCCCCTACTACCCCCGGGGGACTTC
TRBV18	TRBJ1-2	NA	NA	CASSPTSVALNGGYGYTF	TGTGCCAGCTCACCGACGTCGGTTGCTTTAAATGGGGGGTATGGCTACACCTTC
TRBV7-3	TRBJ2-1	NA	TRBD1	CASSLGRQGIADEQFF	TGTGCCAGCAGCTTAGGCAGACAGGGGATAGCGGATGAGCAGTTCTTC
TRBV28	TRBJ2-7	NA	TRBD1	CASSPSGTGSRGLSYEQYF	TGTGCCAGCAGTCCGTCCGGGACAGGTTCGAGGGGGCTTTCCTACGAGCAGTACTTC
TRBV6-1	TRBJ2-7	NA	NA	CASRDSYFSYEQYF	TGTGCCAGCAGGGACAGTTACTTCTCCTACGAGCAGTACTTC
TRBV7-2	TRBJ2-7	NA	NA	CASSLTGQLHYEQYF	TGTGCCAGCAGCTTGACAGGTCAACTACACTACGAGCAGTACTTC
TRBV7-8	TRBJ1-4	NA	NA	CASSLRGITTNEKLFF	TGTGCCAGCAGCTTACGGGGGATAACCACTAATGAAAAACTGTTTTTT
TRBV2	TRBJ1-5	NA	TRBD1	CASRDRVGQPQHF	TGTGCCAGCCGAGACAGGGTGGGCCAGCCCCAGCATTTT
TRBV6-6	TRBJ1-2	NA	NA	CASSLLGGYGYTF	TGTGCCAGCAGTCTTCTCGGAGGCTATGGCTACACCTTC
TRBV5-4	TRBJ2-3	NA	TRBD2	CASSLVGGRGGTDTQYF	TGTGCCAGCAGCTTGGTGGGCGGGAGGGGGGGCACAGATACGCAGTATTTT
TRBV5-1	TRBJ2-3	NA	TRBD2	CASSLTGGGTDTQYF	TGCGCCAGCAGCTTGACGGGAGGAGGCACAGATACGCAGTATTTT
TRBV10-3	TRBJ2-6	NA	TRBD1	CAIHPGTGGSGANVLTF	TGTGCCATCCACCCCGGGACAGGGGGCTCTGGGGCCAACGTCCTGACTTTC
TRBV5-6	TRBJ2-7	NA	TRBD2	CASSFRGLGHEQYF	TGTGCCAGCAGCTTCAGGGGACTAGGCCACGAGCAGTACTTC
TRBV11-2	TRBJ2-7	NA	TRBD2	CASSTSPGLAGQEQYF	TGTGCCAGCAGCACCAGCCCGGGACTAGCGGGACAAGAGCAGTACTTC
TRBV28	TRBJ1-4	NA	NA	CASSSVVGGRHEKLFF	TGTGCCAGCAGTTCCGTCGTGGGGGGGAGGCATGAAAAACTGTTTTTT
TRBV15	TRBJ2-1	NA	NA	CATSSRRRGVNEQFF	TGTGCCACCAGCTCCCGACGGAGGGGTGTAAATGAGCAGTTCTTC
TRBV2	TRBJ1-5	few	TRBD1	CASSRTGGNQPQHF	TGTGCCAGCAGCCGGACAGGGGGCAATCAGCCCCAGCATTTT
TRBV4-1	TRBJ2-5	few	TRBD1	CASSQVTGGRETQYF	TGCGCCAGCAGCCAAGTCACAGGGGGGAGAGAGACCCAGTACTTC
TRBV28	TRBJ2-2	few	TRBD1	CASRGNRGSRSTGELFF	TGTGCCAGCAGGGGGAACAGGGGGTCGAGGAGTACCGGGGAGCTGTTTTTT
TRBV6-4	TRBJ1-1	NA	NA	CASSDSMQGWSTEAFF	TGTGCCAGCAGTGACTCGATGCAGGGGTGGAGCACTGAAGCTTTCTTT
TRBV6-5	TRBJ2-1	NA	NA	CASSYSQGSSNEQFF	TGTGCCAGCAGTTACTCGCAGGGAAGTAGCAATGAGCAGTTCTTC
TRBV4-1	TRBJ1-2	NA	NA	CASTPPFGAVGYTF	TGCGCCAGCACCCCACCCTTCGGAGCGGTTGGCTACACCTTC
TRBV5-1	TRBJ2-7	NA	TRBD2	CASSRTSGSSYEQYF	TGCGCCAGCAGCAGGACTAGCGGAAGCTCCTACGAGCAGTACTTC
TRBV27	TRBJ1-2	NA	NA	CASSFSGNYGYTF	TGTGCCAGCAGTTTTTCAGGGAACTATGGCTACACCTTC
TRBV4-1	TRBJ2-7	NA	TRBD2	CASSLRLAGGYEQYF	TGCGCCAGCAGCCTTCGACTAGCGGGAGGCTACGAGCAGTACTTC
TRBV5-4	TRBJ1-3	NA	TRBD1	CASSLGGQLSSGNTIYF	TGTGCCAGCAGCTTGGGGGGACAGTTGAGCTCTGGAAACACCATATATTTT
TRBV28	TRBJ2-7	NA	TRBD1	CASSPWTGEYHEQYF	TGTGCCAGCAGTCCGTGGACAGGGGAGTACCACGAGCAGTACTTC
TRBV19	TRBJ1-4	NA	NA	CASKRATGEWEKLFF	TGTGCCAGTAAGCGTGCGACGGGGGAGTGGGAAAAACTGTTTTTT
TRBV19	TRBJ1-3	few	TRBD1	CASSDRGGNTIYF	TGTGCCAGTAGCGACAGGGGCGGAAACACCATATATTTT
TRBV18	TRBJ1-5	few	TRBD1	CASSPRTGADQPQHF	TGTGCCAGCTCACCAAGGACAGGGGCCGACCAGCCCCAGCATTTT
TRBV2	TRBJ2-6	NA	TRBD1	CASRPGQGLSGANVLTF	TGTGCCAGCAGACCGGGACAGGGGCTCTCTGGGGCCAACGTCCTGACTTTC
TRBV27	TRBJ2-1	few	TRBD2	CASAGDGTYNEQFF	TGTGCCAGCGCGGGAGATGGGACTTACAATGAGCAGTTCTTC
TRBV25-1	TRBJ2-1	NA	TRBD2	CASSESSGGVVNEQFF	TGTGCCAGCAGTGAATCTAGCGGGGGGGTGGTGAATGAGCAGTTCTTC
TRBV7-9	TRBJ2-5	NA	NA	CSSSPTGARQETQYF	TGTTCCAGCAGCCCGACGGGAGCAAGACAAGAGACCCAGTACTTC
TRBV2	TRBJ2-7	NA	NA	CASNGAGPYEQYF	TGTGCCAGCAATGGGGCAGGGCCCTACGAGCAGTACTTC
TRBV6-1	TRBJ2-5	NA	TRBD1	CASSPGTGLWETQYF	TGTGCCAGCAGTCCCGGGACAGGGTTATGGGAGACCCAGTACTTC
TRBV5-1	TRBJ2-1	NA	TRBD2	CASSPGLALEFF	TGCGCCAGCAGCCCGGGACTAGCGTTGGAGTTCTTC
TRBV5-6	TRBJ1-2	once	NA	CASSLEGRGGYTF	TGTGCCAGCAGCTTGGAAGGCAGGGGTGGCTACACCTTC
TRBV2	TRBJ1-2	NA	NA	CASSDPGTGDYGYTF	TGTGCCAGCAGTGATCCTGGGACGGGGGACTATGGCTACACCTTC